This TCR beta chain was retrieved from a study of blood T cell repertoires in COVID-19. Study in general: Samples representing acute and convalescent COVID-19 were sourced from the United States, Italy and Spain. T cells, B-cell-depleted T cells, or PBMCs supplied cDNA or gDNA.

Original processing notes: How many nucleated cells were present was estimated from reference gene primer amplification. Libraries were prepared by immunoSEQ multiplex PCR; TCRdb keeps only in-frame clonotypes and omits some of them. The V and J calls and clone size come from that table; D and trimming were worked out from the DNA. The table records about 170,000 clones, around four fifths of them present only once. Germline CDR1 is MDHEN and CDR2 is SYDVKM. V was cut by 10 bases and J by 6 bases, with 21 bases left in between. This CDR3 has 14 amino acids. This sequence originates from a man between 35 and 55 years old who had recovered from COVID-19. V and J are TRBV28 and TRBJ1-2; a possible D gene is TRBD1 (6 bases). Sequencing was done on a sample of peripheral blood. The CDR3 sequence: CATIEGQGRDGYTF. For the CDR3, the DNA is TGTGCCACCATCGAGGGGCAGGGGAGGGATGGCTACACCTTC.